This is a list of T cell receptor beta chains from one sample in a study of blood T cell repertoires in COVID-19. Generated by immunoSEQ multiplex PCR, the TCRdb table keeps only in-frame clones and is missing some. The table includes approximately 100,000 clones, roughly 80% detected once. Sequenced: peripheral blood. These receptors originate from a man aged 60 to 69 with acute or convalescent COVID-19. CDR3s leave out the opening cysteine and the closing phenylalanine or tryptophan.

CDR3aa: ASSQRGLAGVSDTQY; v_gene: TRBV7-9; j_gene: TRBJ2-3
CDR3aa: ASTGNAGGLGSQY; v_gene: TRBV6-5; j_gene: TRBJ2-5
CDR3aa: ASSLFPREQDEQY; v_gene: TRBV27; j_gene: TRBJ2-7
CDR3aa: ASSELRGNTEAF; v_gene: TRBV2; j_gene: TRBJ1-1
CDR3aa: ATTLRVSQTYEQY; v_gene: TRBV24-1; j_gene: TRBJ2-7
CDR3aa: ASSSWTSGMVEQF; v_gene: TRBV6-5; j_gene: TRBJ2-1
CDR3aa: ASSPGLAGGDTQY; v_gene: TRBV27; j_gene: TRBJ2-3
CDR3aa: ASSESAGGGTEAF; v_gene: TRBV10-1; j_gene: TRBJ1-1
CDR3aa: ASSLPPRTGIYEQY; v_gene: TRBV11-3; j_gene: TRBJ2-7
CDR3aa: ASSPSRGRTGELF; v_gene: TRBV18; j_gene: TRBJ2-2
CDR3aa: ASSIGTGGGEQY; v_gene: TRBV2; j_gene: TRBJ2-7
CDR3aa: ASTMAGTSWVSYNEQF; v_gene: TRBV5-1; j_gene: TRBJ2-1
CDR3aa: ATSDFSRGNTGELF; v_gene: TRBV24-1; j_gene: TRBJ2-2
CDR3aa: ASSAGQGKGTGELF; v_gene: TRBV7-8; j_gene: TRBJ2-2
CDR3aa: ASSPLGRQPGNTIY; v_gene: TRBV18; j_gene: TRBJ1-3
CDR3aa: ASSPYPGGGTDTQY; v_gene: TRBV9; j_gene: TRBJ2-3
CDR3aa: ASSRRGETQY; v_gene: TRBV6-5; j_gene: TRBJ2-5
CDR3aa: ASSGSGGGSSYNEQF; v_gene: TRBV6-1; j_gene: TRBJ2-1
CDR3aa: ASSADQGTEAF; v_gene: TRBV7-2; j_gene: TRBJ1-1
CDR3aa: ASSPDRGRTGELF; v_gene: TRBV18; j_gene: TRBJ2-2
CDR3aa: ASSARFTDTQY; v_gene: TRBV10-1; j_gene: TRBJ2-3
CDR3aa: ASSTHPGSVVQY; v_gene: TRBV9; j_gene: TRBJ2-4
CDR3aa: AIKGQGLDTQY; v_gene: TRBV10-3; j_gene: TRBJ2-3
CDR3aa: ASRGGQRKYNEQF; v_gene: TRBV7-2; j_gene: TRBJ2-1
CDR3aa: ASSLVDSEAF; v_gene: TRBV7-2; j_gene: TRBJ1-1
CDR3aa: ASSPFRGATDTQY; v_gene: TRBV11-3; j_gene: TRBJ2-3
CDR3aa: ASSYGIAGAYNEQF; v_gene: TRBV6-5; j_gene: TRBJ2-1
CDR3aa: ASCREATHSNQPQH; v_gene: TRBV6-6; j_gene: TRBJ1-5
CDR3aa: ASSYLDRDVTEAF; v_gene: TRBV6-2/TRBV6-3; j_gene: TRBJ1-1
CDR3aa: ASSLPGSETQY; v_gene: TRBV12-3/TRBV12-4; j_gene: TRBJ2-5
CDR3aa: ASSPGERYEQY; v_gene: TRBV19; j_gene: TRBJ2-7
CDR3aa: ASSLWGGRSSYNEQF; v_gene: TRBV27; j_gene: TRBJ2-1
CDR3aa: AWRAGLPGANVLT; v_gene: TRBV30; j_gene: TRBJ2-6
CDR3aa: ASSEPRAGGESPLH; v_gene: TRBV25-1; j_gene: TRBJ1-6
CDR3aa: ASSLGRGAGELF; v_gene: TRBV5-1; j_gene: TRBJ2-2
CDR3aa: AGKPSLAVTDTQY; v_gene: TRBV4-1; j_gene: TRBJ2-3
CDR3aa: ASSLGGTITYEQY; v_gene: TRBV5-1; j_gene: TRBJ2-7
CDR3aa: ASSLSSLTSYNEQF; v_gene: TRBV7-3; j_gene: TRBJ2-1
CDR3aa: AISDPRGRARSTDTQY; v_gene: TRBV10-3; j_gene: TRBJ2-3
CDR3aa: ASSSQGAAYEQY; v_gene: TRBV5-5; j_gene: TRBJ2-7
CDR3aa: ASSKGSGDTLRYGYT; v_gene: TRBV18; j_gene: TRBJ1-2
CDR3aa: ASSFGTSGYTGELF; v_gene: TRBV5-6; j_gene: TRBJ2-2
CDR3aa: SASPGQYNSPLH; v_gene: TRBV20-1; j_gene: TRBJ1-6
CDR3aa: ASSKVLKNIQY; v_gene: TRBV21-1; j_gene: TRBJ2-4
CDR3aa: ASSKDRGFYEQY; v_gene: TRBV6-5; j_gene: TRBJ2-7
CDR3aa: ASSYPQGSNQPQH; v_gene: TRBV6-5; j_gene: TRBJ1-5
CDR3aa: ASSYGTSGHRETQY; v_gene: TRBV6-5; j_gene: TRBJ2-5
CDR3aa: ASSLWQNNEKLF; v_gene: TRBV5-1; j_gene: TRBJ1-4
CDR3aa: ASSPDRLAKNIQY; v_gene: TRBV18; j_gene: TRBJ2-4
CDR3aa: SVGEGWSNQPQH; v_gene: TRBV29-1; j_gene: TRBJ1-5
CDR3aa: AWSVSVGNSPLH; v_gene: TRBV30; j_gene: TRBJ1-6
CDR3aa: AWSVGGRTEAF; v_gene: TRBV30; j_gene: TRBJ1-1
CDR3aa: ASRTGSGPETQY; v_gene: TRBV6-5; j_gene: TRBJ2-5
CDR3aa: ASSQGSGTSGRGQQF; v_gene: TRBV4-3; j_gene: TRBJ2-1
CDR3aa: ASSRQFDQPQH; v_gene: TRBV14; j_gene: TRBJ1-5